This is a list of T cell receptor beta chains from one sample in a study of control samples from healthy donors and cancer patients. Using immunoSEQ multiplex PCR, the repertoire was profiled, and TCRdb retains in-frame clones only, with some absent. The table lists 110,000 or so clones, more than 75% of them singletons, with roughly an eighth in the top ten. The sequencing input was blood. The receptor set was obtained from a man aged 25-45 years in good health. Both conserved end residues are part of each CDR3. A D gene is named only where the DNA matches it firmly. Not every row has a clone size; where given, it reads once, few, many or a size class.

v_gene: TRBV7-9
d_gene: -
abundance: -
j_gene: TRBJ2-1
CDR3nt: TGTGCCAGCAGCTTAGTGGGCTCCTTCAATGAGCAGTTCTTC
CDR3aa: CASSLVGSFNEQFF

v_gene: TRBV6-5
d_gene: -
abundance: -
j_gene: TRBJ1-1
CDR3nt: TGTGCCAGCAGTTACTATCGGTCCCCCCTAACTGAAGCTTTCTTT
CDR3aa: CASSYYRSPLTEAFF

v_gene: TRBV3-1/TRBV3-2
d_gene: -
abundance: -
j_gene: TRBJ1-2
CDR3nt: TGTGCCAGCAGCCAAGGGAGTAACTATGGCTACACCTTC
CDR3aa: CASSQGSNYGYTF

v_gene: TRBV30
d_gene: -
abundance: -
j_gene: TRBJ1-1
CDR3nt: TGTGCCTGGAGTATCTCCCCGGACGGCACTGAAGCTTTCTTT
CDR3aa: CAWSISPDGTEAFF

v_gene: TRBV2
d_gene: TRBD1
abundance: once
j_gene: TRBJ1-2
CDR3nt: TGTGCCAGCAGTGAAGCCTCAGGGGGGAACGGCTACACCTTC
CDR3aa: CASSEASGGNGYTF

v_gene: TRBV19
d_gene: TRBD1
abundance: -
j_gene: TRBJ1-1
CDR3nt: TGTGCCAGTAGTAGGTGGGACAGGGTGGACCCTGAAGCTTTCTTT
CDR3aa: CASSRWDRVDPEAFF

v_gene: TRBV7-8
d_gene: -
abundance: -
j_gene: TRBJ1-1
CDR3nt: TGTGCCAGCAGCTCGACAGGCCCCATGAACACTGAAGCTTTCTTT
CDR3aa: CASSSTGPMNTEAFF

v_gene: TRBV29-1
d_gene: -
abundance: -
j_gene: TRBJ2-7
CDR3nt: TGCAGCGTTGACGGTCAGGGTAGCAACGAGCAGTACTTC
CDR3aa: CSVDGQGSNEQYF

v_gene: TRBV9
d_gene: TRBD1
abundance: -
j_gene: TRBJ2-7
CDR3nt: TGTGCCAGCAGCGTGGGACAGAACTCCTACGAGCAGTACTTC
CDR3aa: CASSVGQNSYEQYF

v_gene: TRBV3-1/TRBV3-2
d_gene: -
abundance: -
j_gene: TRBJ1-2
CDR3nt: TGTGCCAGCAGCCCCCGGGGGATCTATGGCTACACCTTC
CDR3aa: CASSPRGIYGYTF

v_gene: TRBV12-5
d_gene: -
abundance: -
j_gene: TRBJ1-5
CDR3nt: TGTGCTAGTGGTTTGGTACTGGGCAGTTATCAGCCCCAGCATTTT
CDR3aa: CASGLVLGSYQPQHF

v_gene: TRBV6-2/TRBV6-3
d_gene: TRBD2
abundance: -
j_gene: TRBJ2-1
CDR3nt: TGTGCCAGCAGCCGAGCTAGCGGGGGCCTTGGTGAGCAGTTCTTC
CDR3aa: CASSRASGGLGEQFF

v_gene: TRBV27
d_gene: -
abundance: -
j_gene: TRBJ2-1
CDR3nt: TGTGCCAGCAGCCTTTACAATGAGCAGTTCTTC
CDR3aa: CASSLYNEQFF

v_gene: TRBV5-1
d_gene: -
abundance: -
j_gene: TRBJ2-1
CDR3nt: TGCGCCAGCAGCCGCGGGGTTAGCCCCGGGGGAGATGAGCAGTTCTTC
CDR3aa: CASSRGVSPGGDEQFF

v_gene: TRBV2
d_gene: -
abundance: -
j_gene: TRBJ2-2
CDR3nt: TGTGCCAGCAGTAACAGGGCCCCGAGCACCGGGGAGCTGTTTTTT
CDR3aa: CASSNRAPSTGELFF

v_gene: TRBV5-1
d_gene: -
abundance: -
j_gene: TRBJ1-1
CDR3nt: TGCGCCAGCAGCTTGTGGACAGCGATGAACACTGAAGCTTTCTTT
CDR3aa: CASSLWTAMNTEAFF

v_gene: TRBV10-3
d_gene: TRBD1
abundance: -
j_gene: TRBJ1-6
CDR3nt: TGTGCCATCACCACAGGGGGCCTTTCACCCCTCCACTTT
CDR3aa: CAITTGGLSPLHF

v_gene: TRBV29-1
d_gene: -
abundance: -
j_gene: TRBJ2-7
CDR3nt: TGCAGCGTGGGATTGGCAGGGGCCTACGAGCAGTACTTC
CDR3aa: CSVGLAGAYEQYF

v_gene: TRBV6-1
d_gene: -
abundance: -
j_gene: TRBJ1-2
CDR3nt: TGTGCCAGCAGTGAAGCGCCTCCGCAGGGGCAATATGGCTACACCTTC
CDR3aa: CASSEAPPQGQYGYTF

v_gene: TRBV11-2
d_gene: -
abundance: -
j_gene: TRBJ2-5
CDR3nt: TGTGCCAGCAGCCCTTGGCAGGAAGAGACCCAGTACTTC
CDR3aa: CASSPWQEETQYF

v_gene: TRBV5-6
d_gene: TRBD1
abundance: -
j_gene: TRBJ1-5
CDR3nt: TGTGCCAGCAGCTTAACACAGGGGATGGTTAGGAGCAATCAGCCCCAGCATTTT
CDR3aa: CASSLTQGMVRSNQPQHF

v_gene: TRBV5-1
d_gene: -
abundance: -
j_gene: TRBJ1-3
CDR3nt: TGCGCCAGCAGCCTTTACACCTCTGGAAACACCATATATTTT
CDR3aa: CASSLYTSGNTIYF

v_gene: TRBV19
d_gene: -
abundance: -
j_gene: TRBJ2-1
CDR3nt: TGTGCCAGTAGTATATATAGCCGGGAAGCAGAGCAGTTCTTC
CDR3aa: CASSIYSREAEQFF

v_gene: TRBV4-2
d_gene: TRBD2
abundance: once
j_gene: TRBJ2-7
CDR3nt: TGTGCCAGCAGCCAAAGGGGACTAGCGGGGGCGAACGAGCAGTACTTC
CDR3aa: CASSQRGLAGANEQYF

v_gene: TRBV20-1
d_gene: -
abundance: -
j_gene: TRBJ1-5
CDR3nt: TGCAGTGCTAGTGACCAGGGATCCGATCAGCCCCAGCATTTT
CDR3aa: CSASDQGSDQPQHF

v_gene: TRBV2
d_gene: TRBD1
abundance: -
j_gene: TRBJ2-2
CDR3nt: TGTGCCAGCCGGGGACAGGGGAACACCGGGGAGCTGTTTTTT
CDR3aa: CASRGQGNTGELFF

v_gene: TRBV10-2
d_gene: -
abundance: once
j_gene: TRBJ1-1
CDR3nt: TGCGCCAGCAGACAGTACCTGAACACTGAAGCTTTCTTT
CDR3aa: CASRQYLNTEAFF

v_gene: TRBV29-1
d_gene: -
abundance: -
j_gene: TRBJ1-1
CDR3nt: TGCAGCGCCCGAAGGGACACTGAAGCTTTCTTT
CDR3aa: CSARRDTEAFF

v_gene: TRBV15
d_gene: TRBD1
abundance: -
j_gene: TRBJ2-5
CDR3nt: TGTGCCACCAGCCTTGGGACAGGGGGTTTGGAGACCCAGTACTTC
CDR3aa: CATSLGTGGLETQYF

v_gene: TRBV7-2
d_gene: -
abundance: -
j_gene: TRBJ2-3
CDR3nt: TGTGCCAGCAGCCCCGGACAGAACACAGATACGCAGTATTTT
CDR3aa: CASSPGQNTDTQYF

v_gene: TRBV3-1/TRBV3-2
d_gene: -
abundance: -
j_gene: TRBJ1-1
CDR3nt: TGTGCCAGCACCCCGATGTGGGGATCGAACACTGAAGCTTTCTTT
CDR3aa: CASTPMWGSNTEAFF

v_gene: TRBV5-4
d_gene: TRBD2
abundance: -
j_gene: TRBJ2-1
CDR3nt: TGTGCCAGCAGCTCCGGACTAGCGAGCTCCTACAATGAGCAGTTCTTC
CDR3aa: CASSSGLASSYNEQFF

v_gene: TRBV15
d_gene: -
abundance: -
j_gene: TRBJ1-6
CDR3nt: TGTGCCACCAGCACATACCTCGGAGGACAGTTCTATAATTCACCCCTCCACTTT
CDR3aa: CATSTYLGGQFYNSPLHF

v_gene: TRBV24-1
d_gene: TRBD1
abundance: once
j_gene: TRBJ1-3
CDR3nt: TGTGCCACCAGTGCCGGGACAGGGTCAAGAAACACCATATATTTT
CDR3aa: CATSAGTGSRNTIYF

v_gene: TRBV29-1
d_gene: -
abundance: -
j_gene: TRBJ1-4
CDR3nt: TGCAGCGTTGCGGGCGCGGATGAGGAAAAACTGTTTTTT
CDR3aa: CSVAGADEEKLFF

v_gene: TRBV7-8
d_gene: -
abundance: -
j_gene: TRBJ1-4
CDR3nt: TGTGCCAGCAGCTTAGGGGCTCTGGCAGGGCGTAGTGAAAAACTGTTTTTT
CDR3aa: CASSLGALAGRSEKLFF

v_gene: TRBV18
d_gene: -
abundance: -
j_gene: TRBJ1-1
CDR3nt: TGTGCCAGCTCCCCAACCGGCCGGGGCGCGGCTTTCTTT
CDR3aa: CASSPTGRGAAFF

v_gene: TRBV9
d_gene: -
abundance: once
j_gene: TRBJ1-3
CDR3nt: TGTGCCAGCAGTAAGGAAGGAGGAAACACCATATATTTT
CDR3aa: CASSKEGGNTIYF

v_gene: TRBV7-2
d_gene: -
abundance: -
j_gene: TRBJ2-3
CDR3nt: TGTGCCAGCAGCTTGCTCCACCGGGCAGATACGCAGTATTTT
CDR3aa: CASSLLHRADTQYF

v_gene: TRBV28
d_gene: -
abundance: -
j_gene: TRBJ1-1
CDR3nt: TGTGCCAGCAGTTTATCGGCCGAAGCTTTCTTT
CDR3aa: CASSLSAEAFF

v_gene: TRBV5-1
d_gene: -
abundance: -
j_gene: TRBJ1-3
CDR3nt: TGCGCCAGCAGCTTAACAACAGGGTTTTCTGGAAACACCATATATTTT
CDR3aa: CASSLTTGFSGNTIYF

v_gene: TRBV27
d_gene: -
abundance: once
j_gene: TRBJ2-1
CDR3nt: TGTGCCAGCAGTTTCGGCAGGGGCACCTACAATGAGCAGTTCTTC
CDR3aa: CASSFGRGTYNEQFF

v_gene: TRBV5-1
d_gene: -
abundance: -
j_gene: TRBJ1-5
CDR3nt: TGCGCCAGCAGCTTGAGCCCAGAATCCAATCAGCCCCAGCATTTT
CDR3aa: CASSLSPESNQPQHF

v_gene: TRBV5-1
d_gene: -
abundance: -
j_gene: TRBJ2-3
CDR3nt: TGCGCCAGCAGCTTGGCCGAGACCACAGATACGCAGTATTTT
CDR3aa: CASSLAETTDTQYF

v_gene: TRBV5-1
d_gene: -
abundance: -
j_gene: TRBJ2-2
CDR3nt: TGCGCCACCCGACGCGGGTCCGCGAACACCGGGGAGCTGTTTTTT
CDR3aa: CATRRGSANTGELFF

v_gene: TRBV12-3/TRBV12-4
d_gene: -
abundance: -
j_gene: TRBJ1-2
CDR3nt: TGTGCCAGCAGACCAGACAGTAACTATGGCTACACCTTC
CDR3aa: CASRPDSNYGYTF

v_gene: TRBV10-2
d_gene: TRBD2
abundance: -
j_gene: TRBJ2-5
CDR3nt: TGCGCCAGCAGTCTTAGCGGGGTCCAAGAGACCCAGTACTTC
CDR3aa: CASSLSGVQETQYF

v_gene: TRBV5-1
d_gene: -
abundance: -
j_gene: TRBJ2-3
CDR3nt: TGCGCCAGCACAGGTCCAGGTACAGATACGCAGTATTTT
CDR3aa: CASTGPGTDTQYF

v_gene: TRBV12-3/TRBV12-4
d_gene: -
abundance: -
j_gene: TRBJ1-6
CDR3nt: TGTGCCAGCAGCTACAGTAATTCACCCCTCCACTTT
CDR3aa: CASSYSNSPLHF

v_gene: TRBV11-2
d_gene: TRBD1
abundance: -
j_gene: TRBJ1-1
CDR3nt: TGTGCCAGCAGCCGAAGGCGGACAGGGGGCATCACTGAAGCTTTCTTT
CDR3aa: CASSRRRTGGITEAFF

v_gene: TRBV4-2
d_gene: -
abundance: -
j_gene: TRBJ1-3
CDR3nt: TGTGCCAGCAGCCACCTACAGGGAACTGGAAACACCATATATTTT
CDR3aa: CASSHLQGTGNTIYF

v_gene: TRBV18
d_gene: -
abundance: -
j_gene: TRBJ1-2
CDR3nt: TGTGCCAGCTCACCGAGGGGAGAGGATGGCTACACCTTC
CDR3aa: CASSPRGEDGYTF

v_gene: TRBV7-9
d_gene: -
abundance: -
j_gene: TRBJ1-2
CDR3nt: TGTGCCAGCAGCGTAGTGGGGGCAGGGACCCTTAACTATGGCTACACCTTC
CDR3aa: CASSVVGAGTLNYGYTF